One sample yielded the 23 T cell receptor beta chains listed below, sequenced in a study of T cells after yellow fever vaccination. MiXCR, run by TCRdb on the 5' RACE reads, gives a single entry per CDR3 protein. This sample carries 170,000 or so distinct CDR3 sequences, about 6% of them seen once, and the ten largest clones take 2.9%. The specimen was CD4+ T cells sorted from PBMCs, collected on the day of the first yellow fever vaccination. These receptors all stem from a man between 18 and 29 years old who received the YFV17D yellow fever vaccine.

This clonotype was counted ten times or more. This chain uses TRBV6-2 or TRBV6-3 with TRBJ2-7; no definite D call. V gave up 2 bases and J gave up 4 bases, with 9 bases separating them. The germline CDR1 and CDR2 sequences are MNHEY and SVGEGT. This CDR3 contains 13 residues. This chain's CDR3 is CASSYRPRYEQYV. CDR3 in DNA: TGTGCCAGCAGTTACCGCCCCAGATACGAGCAGTACGTC.

Only a few counts were recorded for this clonotype. The rearrangement joins TRBV23-1 to TRBJ2-7; D not resolved. TRBV23-1 counts as an open reading frame of uncertain function. Deletions cut 3 bases from V and 3 bases from J, with 18 bases between. This CDR3 comprises 16 residues. The CDR3 DNA sequence: TGCGCCAGCAGTCAGGGTTTTGGTTCTGCTAACTACGAGCAGTACGTC. Its translation: CASSQGFGSANYEQYV.

This clonotype was detected many times. The rearrangement uses TRBV6-1 and TRBJ2-3, with TRBD2 matching 10 bases. V was pared by 7 bases and J by 4 bases, with 2 bases of the junction left unmatched. CDR3 length: 13 residues. Germline values: CDR1 MNHNS, CDR2 SASEGT. Here the CDR3 reads CASTTSGADTQYF. Written as DNA, the CDR3 is TGTGCCAGCACCACTAGCGGGGCAGATACGCAGTATTTT.

The gene calls are TRBV12-3 or TRBV12-4 and TRBJ1-5; no firm D call. This CDR3 region has 14 residues. V lost 2 bases to trimming and J lost 3 bases, with 8 bases between them. For the CDR3, the DNA is TGTGCCAGCAGTTTACAACGATTCAATCAGCCCCAGCATTTT. Its translation: CASSLQRFNQPQHF.

About this clonotype: This may be a read error: a much more frequent sequence differs by one nucleotide. This chain uses TRBV4-1 with TRBJ2-3; D is ambiguous. The CDR3 loop spans 13 amino acids. V gave up 2 bases and J gave up 4 bases, with 7 bases separating them. The germline CDR1 and CDR2 sequences are MGHRA and YSYEKL. Here the CDR3 reads CASSQQVPDTQYF. CDR3 in DNA: TGCGCCAGCAGCCAACAGGTCCCAGATACGCAGTATTTT.

The table lists this clonotype with a few counts. V usage is TRBV5-4 and J usage is TRBJ2-1; TRBD2 agrees at 7 bases. This CDR3 has 16 residues. After removal of 2 bases from V and 1 base from J, the junction contained 6 bases not matched to a gene. In germline, CDR1 is SGHNT, CDR2 YYREEE (reference sequence). CDR3: CASSFVGGRSYNEQFF. In DNA form, the CDR3 reads TGTGCCAGCAGCTTCGTCGGGGGGAGGTCCTACAATGAGCAGTTCTTC.

There are a few counts of this clonotype. The J gene is TRBJ2-2, the V gene TRBV6-5; possible D gene TRBD1, 7 bases. Trimming left V 11 bases short and J 5 bases short, with 18 bases between. The CDR3 contains 14 residues. Germline values: CDR1 MNHEY, CDR2 SVGAGI. The CDR3 reads CAGQTGRFTGELFF. The CDR3 DNA reads as TGTGCCGGACAGACAGGGAGGTTTACCGGGGAGCTGTTTTTT.

This clonotype was detected a few times. This chain joins TRBV18 and TRBJ2-7, with TRBD1 identical over 8 bases. J gave up 3 bases and V 2 bases, and 12 bases lay outside the gene matches. Germline-derived CDR1 and CDR2 are KGHSH and LQKENI. The CDR3 totals 17 residues. Here the CDR3 DNA reads TGTGCCAGCTCACCATTCCAGCGACAGGGGTCCCTCTACGAGCAGTACGTC. This encodes CASSPFQRQGSLYEQYV.

The V call is TRBV4-1, the J call TRBJ1-5; no clear D. V gave up 2 bases and J gave up 6 bases, with 8 bases separating them. The CDR3 extends over 13 amino acids. The germline V gene encodes CDR1 MGHRA and CDR2 YSYEKL. CDR3 region: CASSQILGQPQHF. The CDR3 DNA sequence: TGCGCCAGCAGCCAAATACTTGGTCAGCCCCAGCATTTT.

The rearrangement uses TRBV7-9 and TRBJ2-5; 10 bases align to TRBD2. Germline trimming cut 6 bases from V and 4 bases from J; bases unmatched to any gene: 8. The CDR3 has 15 residues. From germline, CDR1 is SEHNR and CDR2 FQNEAQ (reference sequence). The CDR3 DNA follows: TGTGCCAGCAGTCGAAACAGCGGGGGGGGAGAGACCCAGTACTTC. This gives the protein CASSRNSGGGETQYF. Looking up the rest from reference TRBV7-9 and TRBJ2-5 gives the full variable domain: DTGVSQNPRHKITKRGQNVTFRCDPISEHNRLYWYRQTLGQGPEFLTYFQNEAQLEKSRLLSDRFSAERPKGSFSTLEIQRTEQGDSAMYLCASSRNSGGGETQYFGPGTRLLVL.

The sample holds a few counts of this clonotype. The chain carries TRBV12-3 or TRBV12-4 and TRBJ1-5, with TRBD1 matching 7 bases. The CDR3 extends over 15 amino acids. The J segment lost 4 bases and the V segment lost 7 bases, leaving 10 bases of the junction unmatched. CDR3 in DNA: TGTGCCAGCACCTCACAGGGGAGTCGGAATCAGCCCCAGCATTTT. This codes for CASTSQGSRNQPQHF.

This clonotype occurred many times. V is TRBV25-1 and J is TRBJ2-5; 10 nucleotides align to TRBD1. This CDR3 is 15 amino acids long. Trimming cost V 5 bases and J 4 bases; bases outside gene matches: 7. The germline CDR1 and CDR2 sequences are MGHDK and SYGVNS. The CDR3 DNA reads as TGTGCCAGCAGTCAGCCGACAGGGGGCGGAGAGACCCAGTACTTC. Translation gives CASSQPTGGGETQYF.

This clonotype has ten or more counts. The genes are TRBV5-5 and TRBJ2-5, with D unclear. CDR1 SGHKS and CDR2 YYEKEE come from the germline V gene (reference sequence). This CDR3 region has 14 residues. V lost 1 base and J lost 0, with 7 bases in between. The CDR3 nucleotides are TGTGCCAGCAGCTTGATGCCGAACCAAGAGACCCAGTACTTC. Translation: CASSLMPNQETQYF.

A few counts support this clonotype. CDR3 DNA sequence: TGTGCCAGCAGCTTAAATGCGGGGAGGGGTAACAATGAGCAGTTCTTC. Residues: CASSLNAGRGNNEQFF. This chain joins TRBV7-3 and TRBJ2-1, with TRBD2 identical over 7 bases. The CDR3 covers 16 residues. Germline loops: CDR1 SGHTA, CDR2 FQGTGA. J lost 5 bases, V lost 1 base, and 8 bases had no gene match.

This chain connects TRBV7-2 to TRBJ1-6; D is ambiguous. Trimming removed 0 bases from V and 6 bases from J, with 9 bases in between. Per germline, CDR1 SGHTA and CDR2 FQGNSA. The CDR3 totals 15 residues. For the CDR3, the DNA is TGTGCCAGCAGCTTAGCGCGGACGGTTAATTCACCCCTCCACTTT. Translated, it gives CASSLARTVNSPLHF.

In this sample, this clonotype turned up a few times. The chain employs TRBV12-5 and TRBJ2-2; no firm D call. Germline CDR1 and CDR2: LGHNT and FRNRAP. CDR3 length: 10 amino acids. The CDR3, as DNA: TGTGCCTTAGACACCGGGGAGCTGTTTTTT. Translating gives CALDTGELFF.

A few counts support this clonotype. The V and J genes are TRBV6-2 or TRBV6-3 and TRBJ2-1; 10 positions match TRBD1. V gave up 6 bases and J gave up 5 bases; unmatched junction bases: 7. In germline, CDR1 is MNHEY, CDR2 SVGEGT. The CDR3 consists of 15 residues. In DNA, the CDR3 is TGTGCCAGCAGCCGACAGGGGGCGGCCAACAATGAGCAGTTCTTC. This sequence encodes CASSRQGAANNEQFF.

The chain recombines TRBV3-1 with TRBJ2-7; 8 nucleotides align to TRBD2. The germline CDR1 and CDR2 sequences are LGHDT and YNNKEL (reference sequence). Trimming removed 1 base from V and 3 bases from J; junction bases left unmatched: 5. The CDR3 consists of 15 residues. CDR3 in DNA: TGTGCCAGCAGCCAAGGACTAGCGTTAGGCTACGAGCAGTACGTC. This gives the protein CASSQGLALGYEQYV.

This clonotype has a handful of counts. This rearrangement joins TRBV5-1 to TRBJ2-3, with 9 nucleotides matching TRBD1. Germline CDR1 reads SGHRS; CDR2 reads YFSETQ. CDR3 length: 17 residues. V shed 1 base, J shed 6 bases, and the junction held 12 bases outside the gene matches. CDR3 nucleotides: TGCGCCAGCAGCTTGTTCCAGGGACAGGGTGGGGGCGATACGCAGTATTTT. It codes for CASSLFQGQGGGDTQYF.

This clonotype was observed a handful of times. The chain has TRBV12-3 or TRBV12-4 and TRBJ2-6; D not resolved. V was cut by 4 bases and J by 3 bases, with 7 bases left in between. The CDR3 has 14 residues. The CDR3 loop is CASSSSGGANVLTF. Written as DNA, the CDR3 is TGTGCCAGCAGTTCCTCGGGTGGGGCCAACGTCCTGACTTTC.

The chain couples TRBV5-1 to TRBJ1-1; D is uncertain. V lost 0 bases to trimming and J lost 7 bases, with 16 bases between them. The CDR3 consists of 15 residues. Germline V gene sequence: CDR1 SGHRS, CDR2 YFSETQ. The CDR3 loop reads CASSLESGWANEAFF. As DNA, the CDR3 is TGCGCCAGCAGCTTGGAGAGTGGGTGGGCGAATGAAGCTTTCTTT.

This clonotype showed up just a few times. The J gene is TRBJ2-7, the V gene TRBV6-1; 10 positions agree with TRBD2. Trimming removed 4 bases from V and 7 bases from J; junction bases left unmatched: 16. The CDR3 sequence is 17 residues long. The germline gives CDR1 MNHNS, CDR2 SASEGT. Written as DNA, the CDR3 is TGTGCCAGCAGTGCCCAATCCACTAGCGGGGTACCGCGGGAGCAGTACGTC. Encoded protein: CASSAQSTSGVPREQYV.

This clonotype came up a few times. J is TRBJ2-1 and V is TRBV6-2 or TRBV6-3, with 7 positions matching TRBD2. The V and J ends lost 6 bases and 9 bases, in that order; junction bases with no gene match: 2. This CDR3 is built from 11 residues. The germline gives CDR1 MNHEY, CDR2 SVGEGT. CDR3 sequence reads: CASRGGVEQFF. CDR3 coding DNA: TGTGCCAGCAGGGGAGGGGTTGAGCAGTTCTTC.